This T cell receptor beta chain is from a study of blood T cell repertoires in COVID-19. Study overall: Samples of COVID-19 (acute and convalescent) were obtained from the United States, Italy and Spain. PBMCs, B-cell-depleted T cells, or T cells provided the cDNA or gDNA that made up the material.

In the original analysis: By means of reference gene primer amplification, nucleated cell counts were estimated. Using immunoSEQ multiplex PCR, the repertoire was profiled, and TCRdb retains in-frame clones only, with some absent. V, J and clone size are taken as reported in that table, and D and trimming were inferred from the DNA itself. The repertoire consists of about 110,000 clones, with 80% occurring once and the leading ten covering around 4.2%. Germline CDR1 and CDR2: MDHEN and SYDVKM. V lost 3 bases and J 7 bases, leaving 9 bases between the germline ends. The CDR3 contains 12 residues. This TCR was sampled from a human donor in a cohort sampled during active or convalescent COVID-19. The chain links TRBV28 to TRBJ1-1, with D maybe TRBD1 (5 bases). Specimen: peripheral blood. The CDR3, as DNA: TGTGCCAGCAGTTTGCGGACACTTGAAGCTTTCTTT. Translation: CASSLRTLEAFF.